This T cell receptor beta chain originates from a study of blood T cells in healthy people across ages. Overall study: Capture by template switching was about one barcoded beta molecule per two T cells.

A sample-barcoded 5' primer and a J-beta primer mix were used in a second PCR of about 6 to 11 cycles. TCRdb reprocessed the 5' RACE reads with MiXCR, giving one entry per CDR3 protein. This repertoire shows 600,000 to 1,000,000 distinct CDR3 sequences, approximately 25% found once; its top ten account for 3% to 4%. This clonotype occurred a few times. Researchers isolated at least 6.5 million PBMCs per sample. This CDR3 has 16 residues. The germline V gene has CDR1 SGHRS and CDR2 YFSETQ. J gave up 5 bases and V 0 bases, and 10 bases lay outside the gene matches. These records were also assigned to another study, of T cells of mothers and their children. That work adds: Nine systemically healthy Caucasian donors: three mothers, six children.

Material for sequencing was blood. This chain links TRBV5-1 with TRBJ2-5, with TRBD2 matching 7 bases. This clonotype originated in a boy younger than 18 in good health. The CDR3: CASSLASSGGLETQYF. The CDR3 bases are TGCGCCAGCAGCTTGGCCTCTAGCGGTGGGTTGGAGACCCAGTACTTC.